This entry lists 18 T cell receptor beta chains sequenced from one sample in a study of blood T cell repertoires in COVID-19 (dated by TCRdb to 2018 to 2020). Library prep was done by the immunoSEQ multiplex PCR assay. Drawn from immuneACCESS, this table holds only the in-frame rearrangements with V and J called that TCRdb kept. Clones are partly lost; checked studies trace under half to an unresolved V gene and leave the rest unexplained. The sample table shows roughly 160,000 clones, and 70% to 85% are seen once. The ten largest make up approximately 6.9% of the sample. Material: peripheral blood. These receptor sequences come from a man older than 75 with COVID-19, enrolled during active disease.

This chain uses TRBV29-1 with TRBJ1-1; no definite D call. Trimming removed 4 bases at V and 5 bases at J, with 8 bases between. This CDR3 has 11 residues. Germline lookup yields CDR1 SQVTM and CDR2 ANQGSEA. In nucleotides, the CDR3 is TGCAGCGTTGTGGAGGAAACTGAAGCTTTCTTT. It translates to CSVVEETEAFF.

V and J are TRBV19 and TRBJ2-1, with 13 bases identical to TRBD2. Germline V gene data show CDR1 as LNHDA and CDR2 as SQIVND (reference sequence). The CDR3 runs to 20 residues. The V and J ends lost 10 bases and 7 bases, in that order; junction bases with no gene match: 25. The CDR3 is CATTGRAGLAGAKGGNEQFF. Here the CDR3 DNA reads TGTGCCACTACCGGTCGAGCAGGACTAGCGGGGGCCAAGGGTGGAAATGAGCAGTTCTTC.

This chain joins TRBV19 and TRBJ2-1, with 7 bases fitting TRBD1. The germline V gene has CDR1 LNHDA and CDR2 SQIVND (reference sequence). This CDR3 is 15 amino acids long. J gave up 8 bases and V 3 bases, and 10 bases lay outside the gene matches. CDR3 sequence: CASSMGQIEVDEQFF. In nucleotides, the CDR3 is TGTGCCAGTAGTATGGGACAGATAGAAGTCGATGAGCAGTTCTTC.

The chain recombines TRBV3-1 (or the pseudogene TRBV3-2) with TRBJ1-1, with D perhaps matching TRBD1 (6 bases). The length of the CDR3 is 18 residues. Germline CDR1 reads LGHDT; CDR2 reads YNNKEL (reference sequence). Trimming took off 1 base at V and 4 bases at J, with 22 bases between the two ends. The CDR3: CASSQVKGQLRGSTEAFF. The CDR3 DNA is TGTGCCAGCAGCCAAGTTAAGGGCCAATTAAGGGGGTCCACTGAAGCTTTCTTT.

CDR3 residues: CASSLNRAGNTIYF. CDR3 nucleotide sequence: TGCGCCAGCAGCCTGAACAGGGCTGGAAACACCATATATTTT. The rearrangement joins TRBV4-1 to TRBJ1-3, with a weak D call TRBD1 (6 bases). Deletions cut 4 bases from V and 2 bases from J, with 9 bases between. This CDR3 is built from 14 residues. Looked up from germline, CDR1 is MGHRA and CDR2 is YSYEKL.

The V gene is TRBV14, the J gene TRBJ1-5, with 7 bases fitting TRBD1. Trimming removed 5 bases from V and 0 bases from J; junction bases left unmatched: 13. The CDR3 totals 18 residues. The germline gives CDR1 SGHDN, CDR2 FVKESK. The CDR3 region is CASSTPGQKTDSNQPQHF. CDR3 DNA: TGTGCCAGCAGCACTCCGGGACAGAAAACCGATAGCAATCAGCCCCAGCATTTT.

There are many counts of this clone. The chain links TRBV18 to TRBJ1-3; no definite D call. The CDR3 extends over 15 amino acids. V lost 2 bases and J 0 bases, leaving 8 bases between the germline ends. CDR1 and CDR2 from the germline V gene are KGHSH and LQKENI. In DNA form, the CDR3 reads TGTGCCAGCTCACCATACTCCGGCTCTGGAAACACCATATATTTT. It is translated as CASSPYSGSGNTIYF. Combining the CDR3 with reference TRBV18 and TRBJ1-3 gives the whole variable domain NAGVMQNPRHLVRRRGQEARLRCSPMKGHSHVYWYRQLPEEGLKFMVYLQKENIIDESGMPKERFSAEFPKEGPSILRIQQVVRGDSAAYFCASSPYSGSGNTIYFGEGSWLTVV.

The chain employs TRBV10-2 and TRBJ2-1, with a tentative D call TRBD2 (6 bases). This CDR3 region has 17 residues. Germline CDR1 and CDR2: WSHSY and SAAADI. V was trimmed by 0 bases and J by 2 bases, leaving 14 bases between them. CDR3 sequence (DNA): TGCGCCAGCAGTGAGTCGATCGGCGGGGAGACCTACAATGAGCAGTTCTTC. It is translated as CASSESIGGETYNEQFF.

The chain recombines TRBV7-9 with TRBJ2-3; tentatively, D is TRBD1 (5 bases). CDR1 is SEHNR, CDR2 FQNEAQ, per germline (reference sequence). CDR3 length equals 14 residues. V lost 0 bases and J 7 bases, leaving 11 bases between the germline ends. In DNA form, the CDR3 reads TGTGCCAGCAGCTTAGCAGGGGATGGAAATACGCAGTATTTT. It translates to CASSLAGDGNTQYF. The complete variable domain, with remaining parts taken from reference TRBV7-9 and TRBJ2-3, reads DTGVSQNPRHKITKRGQNVTFRCDPISEHNRLYWYRQTLGQGPEFLTYFQNEAQLEKSRLLSDRFSAERPKGSFSTLEIQRTEQGDSAMYLCASSLAGDGNTQYFGPGTRLTVL.

The J gene is TRBJ1-6, the V gene TRBV28; TRBD1 agrees at 7 bases. Unmatched junction bases numbered 5, after V lost 4 bases and J lost 14 bases. Germline V gene data show CDR1 as MDHEN and CDR2 as SYDVKM. The CDR3 covers 12 residues. In DNA form, the CDR3 reads TGTGCCAGCAGTTCGAACAGGGGAACCCTCCACTTT. Translation gives CASSSNRGTLHF.

The chain is built from TRBV19 and TRBJ2-7; 8 bases are a match to TRBD1. V was clipped by 5 bases and J by 2 bases; unmatched bases: 5. The V gene's germline CDR1 is LNHDA and CDR2 SQIVND (reference sequence). The CDR3 has 14 residues. This CDR3 reads CASSLGQVPYEQYF. CDR3 sequence (DNA): TGTGCCAGTAGTCTGGGACAGGTCCCCTACGAGCAGTACTTC.

J is TRBJ1-5 and V is TRBV3-1 (or the pseudogene TRBV3-2), with 10 bases fitting TRBD1. The CDR3 covers 19 residues. J was trimmed by 0 bases and V by 2 bases; bases with no gene match: 10. In germline, CDR1 is LGHDT, CDR2 YNNKEL (reference sequence). The CDR3 is CASSQTGGQGPYSNQPQHF. CDR3 sequence (DNA): TGTGCCAGCAGCCAAACGGGGGGACAGGGGCCGTATAGCAATCAGCCCCAGCATTTT.

The chain is built from TRBV3-1 (or the pseudogene TRBV3-2) and TRBJ2-2, with D perhaps matching TRBD1 (5 bases). Germline V gene sequence: CDR1 LGHDT, CDR2 YNNKEL (reference sequence). The V gene lost 3 bases and the J gene lost 8 bases, with 16 bases spanning the gap. The CDR3 length is 15 residues. CDR3: CASSHTTRQTGELFF. The CDR3 DNA sequence: TGTGCCAGCAGCCACACTACGAGACAGACAGGGGAGCTGTTTTTT.

This clone was seen a few times. The chain uses TRBV7-9 and TRBJ1-4; D gene ambiguous. CDR1 is SEHNR and CDR2 is FQNEAQ in the germline V gene (reference sequence). The CDR3 runs to 14 residues. V was pared by 2 bases and J by 0 bases, with 4 bases between. CDR3 in DNA: TGTGCCAGCAGCTTACTTGCAACTAATGAAAAACTGTTTTTT. The encoded protein is CASSLLATNEKLFF.

This clone appeared a few times. This rearrangement joins TRBV18 to TRBJ1-2; 7 nucleotides match TRBD1. Unmatched junction bases numbered 2, after V lost 4 bases and J lost 3 bases. There are 13 residues in the CDR3. Germline CDR1 and CDR2: KGHSH and LQKENI. In nucleotides, the CDR3 is TGTGCCAGCTCACAAGGGACAGACTATGGCTACACCTTC. Its protein is CASSQGTDYGYTF.

This clone came up once. V gene TRBV11-3 combines with J gene TRBJ2-2, with 9 bases aligning to TRBD2. CDR3 length equals 18 residues. Trimming at V came to 0 bases and at J to 4 bases, leaving 9 bases not matched to a gene. CDR1 and CDR2 (germline): SGHNT, YENEEA. DNA for the CDR3: TGTGCCAGCAGCTTAGATTGGGCTAGCGGGGCGGGCACCGGGGAGCTGTTTTTT. It codes for CASSLDWASGAGTGELFF.

The gene calls are TRBV9 and TRBJ2-5, with 8 bases that match TRBD2. The CDR3 consists of 15 residues. Germline trimming cut 4 bases from V and 4 bases from J; bases unmatched to any gene: 9. Per the germline V gene, CDR1 is SGDLS and CDR2 is YYNGEE. Here the CDR3 reads CASSLRRGDSETQYF. The CDR3 DNA reads as TGTGCCAGCAGCCTACGGCGGGGGGATTCAGAGACCCAGTACTTC.

CDR3 coding DNA: TGTGCCAGCAGCGTTTCTAGCGGGTTCTCCTACGAGCAGTACTTC. Its protein is CASSVSSGFSYEQYF. The V and J genes are TRBV9 and TRBJ2-7; 8 positions match TRBD2. V shed 2 bases, J shed 0 bases, and the junction held 4 bases outside the gene matches. CDR1 SGDLS and CDR2 YYNGEE come from the germline V gene. The CDR3 contains 15 residues.